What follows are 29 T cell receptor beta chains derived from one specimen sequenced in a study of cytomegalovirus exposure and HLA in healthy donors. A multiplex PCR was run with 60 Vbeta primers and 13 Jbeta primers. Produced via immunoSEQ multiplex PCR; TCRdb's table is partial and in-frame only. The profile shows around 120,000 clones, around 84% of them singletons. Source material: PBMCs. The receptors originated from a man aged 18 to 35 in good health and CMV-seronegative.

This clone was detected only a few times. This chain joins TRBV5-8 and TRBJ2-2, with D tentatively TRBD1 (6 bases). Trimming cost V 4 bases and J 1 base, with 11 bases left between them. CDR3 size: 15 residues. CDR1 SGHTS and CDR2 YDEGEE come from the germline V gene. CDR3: CASSNRERNTGELFF. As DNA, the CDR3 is TGTGCCAGCAGCAACAGGGAGAGGAACACCGGGGAGCTGTTTTTT.

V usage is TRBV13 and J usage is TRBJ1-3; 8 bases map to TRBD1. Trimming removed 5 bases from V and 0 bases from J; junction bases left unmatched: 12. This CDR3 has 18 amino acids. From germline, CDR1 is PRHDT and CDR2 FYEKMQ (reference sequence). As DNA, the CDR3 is TGTGCCAGCAGCCGCGGGACAGGTGCTCTTAACTCTGGAAACACCATATATTTT. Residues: CASSRGTGALNSGNTIYF.

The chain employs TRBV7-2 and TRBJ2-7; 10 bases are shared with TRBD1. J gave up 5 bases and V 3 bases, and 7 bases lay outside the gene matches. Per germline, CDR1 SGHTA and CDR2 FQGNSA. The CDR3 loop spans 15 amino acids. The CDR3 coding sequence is TGTGCCAGCAGCTTCCGGGACAGGGGTTCCAACGAGCAGTACTTC. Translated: CASSFRDRGSNEQYF.

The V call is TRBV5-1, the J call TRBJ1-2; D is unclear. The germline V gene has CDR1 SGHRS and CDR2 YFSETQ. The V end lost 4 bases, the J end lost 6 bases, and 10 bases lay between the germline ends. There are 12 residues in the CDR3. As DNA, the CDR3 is TGCGCCAGCAGCCTGGGAGTCCATGGCTACACCTTC. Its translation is CASSLGVHGYTF.

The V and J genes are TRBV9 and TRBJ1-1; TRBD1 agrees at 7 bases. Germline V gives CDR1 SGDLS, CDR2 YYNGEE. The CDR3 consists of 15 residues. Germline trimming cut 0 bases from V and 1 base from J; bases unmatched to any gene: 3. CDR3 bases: TGTGCCAGCAGCGTAGGTCCAGGGGGGAACACTGAAGCTTTCTTT. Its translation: CASSVGPGGNTEAFF.

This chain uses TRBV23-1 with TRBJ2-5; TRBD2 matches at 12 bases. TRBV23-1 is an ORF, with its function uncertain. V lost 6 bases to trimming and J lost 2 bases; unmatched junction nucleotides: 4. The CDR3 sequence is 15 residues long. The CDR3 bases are TGCGCCAGCAGCCAACTAGCGGGGGGACAAGAGACCCAGTACTTC. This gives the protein CASSQLAGGQETQYF.

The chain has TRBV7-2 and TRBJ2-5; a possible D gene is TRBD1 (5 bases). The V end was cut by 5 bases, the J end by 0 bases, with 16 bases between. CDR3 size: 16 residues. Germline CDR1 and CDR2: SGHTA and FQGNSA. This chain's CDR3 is CASSRRGRVHQETQYF. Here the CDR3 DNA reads TGTGCCAGCAGCCGAAGGGGCAGGGTCCACCAAGAGACCCAGTACTTC.

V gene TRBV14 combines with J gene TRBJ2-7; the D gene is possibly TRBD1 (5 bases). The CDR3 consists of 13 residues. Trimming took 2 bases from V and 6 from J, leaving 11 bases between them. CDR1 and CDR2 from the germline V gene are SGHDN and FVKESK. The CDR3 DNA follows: TGTGCCAGCAGCCAATTGGTAGGGGCCGAGCAGTACTTC. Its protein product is CASSQLVGAEQYF. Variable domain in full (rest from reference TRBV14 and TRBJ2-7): EAGVTQFPSHSVIEKGQTVTLRCDPISGHDNLYWYRRVMGKEIKFLLHFVKESKQDESGMPNNRFLAERTGGTYSTLKVQPAELEDSGVYFCASSQLVGAEQYFGPGTRLTVT.

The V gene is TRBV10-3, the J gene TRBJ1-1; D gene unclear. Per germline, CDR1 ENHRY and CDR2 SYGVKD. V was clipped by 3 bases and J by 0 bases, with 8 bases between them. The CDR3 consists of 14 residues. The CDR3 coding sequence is TGTGCCATCAGTGACCTCGGAGTGAACACTGAAGCTTTCTTT. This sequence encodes CAISDLGVNTEAFF.

In DNA, the CDR3 is TGTGCCAGTAGTATAGGGTTATCTGCGGATACGCAGTATTTT. Its translation: CASSIGLSADTQYF. The chain uses TRBV19 and TRBJ2-3; D remains unclear. In germline, CDR1 is LNHDA, CDR2 SQIVND (reference sequence). The CDR3 contains 14 residues. The V end was cut by 1 base, the J end by 6 bases, with 11 bases between.

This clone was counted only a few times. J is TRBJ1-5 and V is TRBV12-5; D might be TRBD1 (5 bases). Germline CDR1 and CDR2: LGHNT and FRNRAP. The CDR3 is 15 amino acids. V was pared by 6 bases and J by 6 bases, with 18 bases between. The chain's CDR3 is CASGAGFREAQPQHF. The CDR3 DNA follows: TGTGCTAGTGGGGCGGGCTTCAGGGAGGCTCAGCCCCAGCATTTT.

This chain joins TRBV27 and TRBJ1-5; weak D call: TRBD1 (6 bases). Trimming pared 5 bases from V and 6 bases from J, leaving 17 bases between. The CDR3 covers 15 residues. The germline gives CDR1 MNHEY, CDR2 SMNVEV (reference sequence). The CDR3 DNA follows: TGTGCCAGCAGTCGGACGGGGGGCTTCGGTCAGCCCCAGCATTTT. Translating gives CASSRTGGFGQPQHF.

The DNA of the CDR3 is TGTGCCAGCAGCTCGGACTTCACGAGCGAGACCCAGTACTTC. This sequence encodes CASSSDFTSETQYF. The genes are TRBV6-5 and TRBJ2-5; possibly TRBD2 for D (5 bases). The CDR3 is 14 amino acids. Trimming stripped 6 bases from V and 5 bases from J, with 16 bases between. Per germline, CDR1 MNHEY and CDR2 SVGAGI.

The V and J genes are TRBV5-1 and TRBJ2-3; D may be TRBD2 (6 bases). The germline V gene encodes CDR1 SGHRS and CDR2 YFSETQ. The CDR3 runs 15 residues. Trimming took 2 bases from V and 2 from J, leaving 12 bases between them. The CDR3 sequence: CASSLRRGVTDTQYF. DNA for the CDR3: TGCGCCAGCAGCTTAAGGCGGGGAGTCACAGATACGCAGTATTTT.

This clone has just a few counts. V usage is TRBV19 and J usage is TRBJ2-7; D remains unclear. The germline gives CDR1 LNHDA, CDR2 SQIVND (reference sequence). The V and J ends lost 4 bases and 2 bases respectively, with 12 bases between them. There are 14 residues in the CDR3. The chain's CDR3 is CASSSGSRTYEQYF. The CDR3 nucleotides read TGTGCCAGTAGTAGCGGAAGCCGCACCTACGAGCAGTACTTC. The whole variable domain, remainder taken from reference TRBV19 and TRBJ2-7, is DGGITQSPKYLFRKEGQNVTLSCEQNLNHDAMYWYRQDPGQGLRLIYYSQIVNDFQKGDIAEGYSVSREKKESFPLTVTSAQKNPTAFYLCASSSGSRTYEQYFGPGTRLTVT.

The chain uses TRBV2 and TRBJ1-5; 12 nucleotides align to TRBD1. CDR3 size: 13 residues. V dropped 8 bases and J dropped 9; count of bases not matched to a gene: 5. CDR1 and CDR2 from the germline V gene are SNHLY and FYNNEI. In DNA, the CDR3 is TGTGCCAGCGGGACAGGGGGCGGTCTGCCCCAGCATTTT. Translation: CASGTGGGLPQHF.

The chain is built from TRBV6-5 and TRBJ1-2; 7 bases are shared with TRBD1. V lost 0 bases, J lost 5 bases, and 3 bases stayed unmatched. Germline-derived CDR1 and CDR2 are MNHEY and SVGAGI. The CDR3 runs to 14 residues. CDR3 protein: CASSYSTGRYGYTF. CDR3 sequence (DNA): TGTGCCAGCAGTTACTCGACAGGGCGGTATGGCTACACCTTC.

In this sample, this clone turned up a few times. The CDR3 DNA is TGTGCCAGCAGGAGGGGGACAGGGGAAGCTTTCTTT. This gives the protein CASRRGTGEAFF. The gene calls are TRBV6-6 and TRBJ1-1; 9 bases line up with TRBD1. The CDR3 is 12 residues long. From germline, CDR1 is MNHNY and CDR2 SVGAGI (reference sequence). Germline trimming cut 6 bases from V and 8 bases from J; bases unmatched to any gene: 4.

CDR3 DNA: TGCGCCAGCGGTCCGGGGGGCACAGATACGCAGTATTTT. This translates into CASGPGGTDTQYF. This chain connects TRBV4-1 to TRBJ2-3; D is possibly TRBD2 (6 bases). Germline V CDR1 and CDR2: MGHRA, YSYEKL. There are 13 residues in the CDR3. Deletions cut 8 bases from V and 1 base from J, with 10 bases between.

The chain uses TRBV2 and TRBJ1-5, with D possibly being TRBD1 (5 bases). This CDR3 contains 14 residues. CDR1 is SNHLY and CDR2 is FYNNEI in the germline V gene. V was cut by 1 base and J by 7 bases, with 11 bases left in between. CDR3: CASSEVGAKQPQHF. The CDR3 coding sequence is TGTGCCAGCAGTGAAGTTGGGGCGAAGCAGCCCCAGCATTTT.

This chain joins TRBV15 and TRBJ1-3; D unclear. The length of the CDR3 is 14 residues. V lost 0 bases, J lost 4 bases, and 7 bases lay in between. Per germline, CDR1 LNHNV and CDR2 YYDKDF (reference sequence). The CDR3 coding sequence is TGTGCCACCAGCAGAGACGGAGGGGGAAACACCATATATTTT. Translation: CATSRDGGGNTIYF.

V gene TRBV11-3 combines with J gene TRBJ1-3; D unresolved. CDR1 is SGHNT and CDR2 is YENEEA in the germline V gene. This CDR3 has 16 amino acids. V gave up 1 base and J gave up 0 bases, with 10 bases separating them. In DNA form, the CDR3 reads TGTGCCAGCAGCTTAGGCTCTCCCTACTCTGGAAACACCATATATTTT. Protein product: CASSLGSPYSGNTIYF.

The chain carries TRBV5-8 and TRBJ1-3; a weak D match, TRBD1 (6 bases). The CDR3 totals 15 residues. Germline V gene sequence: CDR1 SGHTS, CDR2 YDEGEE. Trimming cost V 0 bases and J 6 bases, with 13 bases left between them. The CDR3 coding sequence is TGTGCCAGCAGCTTGGCCTTAGGACAGCTAAACACCATATATTTT. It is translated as CASSLALGQLNTIYF.

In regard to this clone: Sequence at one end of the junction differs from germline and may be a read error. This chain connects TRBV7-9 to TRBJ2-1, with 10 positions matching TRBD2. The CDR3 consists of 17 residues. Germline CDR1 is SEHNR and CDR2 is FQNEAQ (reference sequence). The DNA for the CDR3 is TGTTCCAGCAGCTCCTCTATAGCGGGGGGAACCTACAATGAGCAGTTCTTC. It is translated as CSSSSSIAGGTYNEQFF.

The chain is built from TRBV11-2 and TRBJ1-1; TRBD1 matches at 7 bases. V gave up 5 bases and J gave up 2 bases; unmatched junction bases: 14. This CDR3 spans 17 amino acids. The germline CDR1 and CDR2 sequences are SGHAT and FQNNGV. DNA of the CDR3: TGTGCCAGCAGCACCAGACGACAGGGCGAGACCAACACTGAAGCTTTCTTT. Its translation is CASSTRRQGETNTEAFF.

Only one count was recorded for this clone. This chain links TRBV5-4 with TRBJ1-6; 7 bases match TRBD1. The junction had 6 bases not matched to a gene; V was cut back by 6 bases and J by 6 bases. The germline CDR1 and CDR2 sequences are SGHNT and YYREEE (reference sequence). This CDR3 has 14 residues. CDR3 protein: CASKTGTVNSPLHF. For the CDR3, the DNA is TGTGCCAGCAAGACCGGGACAGTTAATTCACCCCTCCACTTT. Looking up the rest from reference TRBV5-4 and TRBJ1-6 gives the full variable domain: ETGVTQSPTHLIKTRGQQVTLRCSSQSGHNTVSWYQQALGQGPQFIFQYYREEENGRGNFPPRFSGLQFPNYSSELNVNALELDDSALYLCASKTGTVNSPLHFGNGTRLTVT.

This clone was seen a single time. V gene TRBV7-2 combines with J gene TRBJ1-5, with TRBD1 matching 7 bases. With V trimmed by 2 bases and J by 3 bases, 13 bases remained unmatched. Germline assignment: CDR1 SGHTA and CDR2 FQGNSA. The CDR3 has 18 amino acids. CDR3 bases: TGTGCCAGCAGCTTATACCCGACAGGGTTAGGTTACAATCAGCCCCAGCATTTT. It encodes CASSLYPTGLGYNQPQHF.

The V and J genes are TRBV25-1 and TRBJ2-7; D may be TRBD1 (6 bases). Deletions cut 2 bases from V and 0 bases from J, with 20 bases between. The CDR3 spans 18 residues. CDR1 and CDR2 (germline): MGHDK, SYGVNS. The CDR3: CASSEEQGDSKSSYEQYF. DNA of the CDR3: TGTGCCAGCAGTGAAGAACAGGGAGATAGTAAAAGCTCCTACGAGCAGTACTTC.

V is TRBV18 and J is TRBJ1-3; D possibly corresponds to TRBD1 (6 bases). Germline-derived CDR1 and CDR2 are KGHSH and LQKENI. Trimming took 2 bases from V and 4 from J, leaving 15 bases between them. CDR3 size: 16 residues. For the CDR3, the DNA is TGTGCCAGCTCACCATCCAGGGGTTGGACGGGAAACACCATATATTTT. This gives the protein CASSPSRGWTGNTIYF.